This T cell receptor beta chain is from a study of blood T cell repertoires in COVID-19 (TCRdb year 2020). Study-wide context: The collaborator samples originated in the United States, Italy and Spain and spanned the acute and convalescent phases of COVID-19. Samples were obtained from the ongoing ImmuneRACE study (first 160 participants) and from approximately 1,200 subjects provided by 6 global collaborators. The material from the prospective study consisted of cDNA or gDNA derived from T cells, B-cell-depleted T cells, or PBMCs. Subjects who had been exposed to COVID-19, were actively infected with it, or had recovered from it provided the deeply sampled blood TCRbeta repertoires that made up the dataset. The repertoires were released in a freely available public database meant as a resource for research on the immune response to SARS-CoV-2. Where HLA class I and class II types were available, the types were taken from metadata supplied by the sample provider, not from assay-based typing. The sample metadata nearly always contained a de-identified subject ID, COVID-19 status, age in years and sex.

Study-level results and caveats: The quantity of clinical and demographic metadata differed by source and by participant and was supplied without curation.

Whole blood was collected in K2EDTA tubes by collaborating institutions according to the institutions' own protocols. For TCRbeta analysis, collaborator samples were shipped as frozen whole blood, as isolated PBMCs, or as DNA extracted from either sample type. The immunoSEQ Assay, a bias-controlled multiplex PCR, was used to amplify TCRbeta CDR3 regions from genomic DNA. The authors processed their data as follows. Nucleated cell counts per sample were estimated from amplification of reference gene primers within the assay. Sequence reads were collapsed and filtered to measure the absolute abundance of every unique TCRbeta CDR3 rearrangement. For each sample, productive Simpson clonality was calculated as the square root of Simpson's diversity index across productive rearrangements. Not all clones reach the TCRdb copy of this immuneACCESS table, which keeps in-frame sequences only. Checked studies attribute under half of the gap to unresolved V genes and leave the rest unexplained. V, J and clone size reflect that table, while D and trimming were determined from the DNA. This sample gives about 40,000 clones in total; about four fifths of them show up just once. The ten largest clones take up around 2.5% of the sample.

Worth noting for this clone: Its target antigen remains unknown. No much larger clonotype is one base removed from it; base qualities were not supplied.

Cut back by 5 bases and 0 bases, the V and J ends lie 11 bases apart. Counted from cysteine to phenylalanine, this CDR3 has 15 amino acids. The sequence is cut down to CDR3 DNA, 45 bases in frame from base 1. Based on the germline V gene, the CDR1 and CDR2 sequences are SGHTA and FQGNSA. The source material was peripheral blood. The TCR originated in a woman aged 55-70 years with acute or convalescent COVID-19. The receptor chain draws on TRBV7-2 and TRBJ2-1; the D gene is perhaps TRBD2, on 5 matching bases. Here is the DNA: TGTGCCAGCAGCCGTAGCGAGACCTCCTACAATGAGCAGTTCTTC. The translation is CASSRSETSYNEQFF.